This passage covers 16 T cell receptor beta chains from one sample sequenced in a study of blood T cell repertoires in COVID-19. The data were produced by immunoSEQ multiplex PCR, yet TCRdb's version contains in-frame clones alone and is incomplete. The table has more than 300,000 clones, approximately 90% seen once. The sample comprised PBMCs or T cells enriched from blood (not recorded which). Receptor source: a woman in her twenties or thirties who had been exposed to COVID-19.

The chain joins TRBV7-7 to TRBJ1-3; maybe TRBD1 (6 bases). V lost 4 bases to trimming and J lost 0 bases, with 10 bases between them. The CDR3 length is 15 residues. Germline V lookup: CDR1 SSHAT, CDR2 FNYEAQ (reference sequence). The CDR3 coding sequence is TGTGCCAGCAGCTCGGGCAGGGGCTCTGGAAACACCATATATTTT. Protein product: CASSSGRGSGNTIYF.

This clone was seen a handful of times. The rearrangement joins TRBV7-8 to TRBJ1-1; D remains unclear. V shed 4 bases and J shed 8 bases, with 11 bases lying between them. This CDR3 comprises 12 residues. From germline, CDR1 is SGHVS and CDR2 FQNEAQ. The CDR3 is CASSSGPLEAFF. In DNA form, the CDR3 reads TGTGCCAGCAGCTCCGGTCCACTAGAAGCTTTCTTT. Based on the CDR3 plus reference TRBV7-8 and TRBJ1-1, the full variable domain is GAGVSQSPRYKVAKRGQDVALRCDPISGHVSLFWYQQALGQGPEFLTYFQNEAQLDKSGLPSDRFFAERPEGSVSTLKIQRTQQEDSAVYLCASSSGPLEAFFGQGTRLTVV.

V usage is TRBV6-5 and J usage is TRBJ2-2, with TRBD2 matching over 7 bases. The V gene end was trimmed by 8 bases and the J gene end by 1 base; junction bases not matched to a gene: 7. This CDR3 is 15 amino acids long. Germline V gene lookup returns CDR1 MNHEY and CDR2 SVGAGI. CDR3 residues: CASRRGDLNTGELFF. CDR3 sequence (DNA): TGTGCCAGCCGACGGGGGGATTTGAACACCGGGGAGCTGTTTTTT.

V is TRBV25-1 and J is TRBJ1-1; 7 nucleotides match TRBD1. There are 18 residues in the CDR3. Germline V gives CDR1 MGHDK, CDR2 SYGVNS. With 0 bases clipped from V and 0 bases from J, the junction kept 10 bases outside the gene matches. CDR3 residues: CASSEYRGRQGMNTEAFF. The CDR3 DNA sequence: TGTGCCAGCAGTGAATATAGGGGGCGACAGGGCATGAACACTGAAGCTTTCTTT.

The chain employs TRBV7-8 and TRBJ2-1; maybe TRBD1 (5 bases). Germline assignment: CDR1 SGHVS and CDR2 FQNEAQ. Between the trimmed V and J ends, which lost 2 bases and 5 bases, there was a span of 10 bases. This CDR3 has 14 amino acids. CDR3 protein: CASSLLPRDNEQFF. CDR3 bases: TGTGCCAGCAGCTTACTTCCCAGGGACAATGAGCAGTTCTTC.

V is TRBV5-4 and J is TRBJ1-3; D is possibly TRBD1 (6 bases). Germline loops: CDR1 SGHNT, CDR2 YYREEE (reference sequence). There are 16 residues in the CDR3. The ends were cut back, 4 bases at V and 2 bases at J, with 16 bases in the middle. The CDR3 reads CASSPEVGAPGNTIYF. In nucleotides, the CDR3 is TGTGCCAGCAGCCCGGAGGTGGGGGCGCCTGGAAACACCATATATTTT.

V gene TRBV27 combines with J gene TRBJ2-5; weak D call: TRBD1 (6 bases). Trimming shortened V by 2 bases and J by 3 bases, and 10 bases separated the two germline ends. The germline V gene encodes CDR1 MNHEY and CDR2 SMNVEV (reference sequence). This CDR3 contains 14 residues. The CDR3 nucleotides are TGTGCCAGCAGTTTACTTGGACAGAAAGAGACCCAGTACTTC. Translated: CASSLLGQKETQYF.

The chain carries TRBV7-9 and TRBJ2-7; TRBD2 matches 7 bases. This CDR3 has 15 amino acids. Losses at the gene ends were 5 bases for V and 5 bases for J; bases not matched to a gene: 12. CDR1 is SEHNR and CDR2 is FQNEAQ in the germline V gene (reference sequence). As DNA, the CDR3 is TGTGCCAGCAGCCTCATGGGAGGGGCGGATGACGAGCAGTACTTC. As protein: CASSLMGGADDEQYF. The full variable domain, completed using reference TRBV7-9 and TRBJ2-7, is DTGVSQNPRHKITKRGQNVTFRCDPISEHNRLYWYRQTLGQGPEFLTYFQNEAQLEKSRLLSDRFSAERPKGSFSTLEIQRTEQGDSAMYLCASSLMGGADDEQYFGPGTRLTVT.

This clone was counted once. DNA of the CDR3: TGCGCCAGCAGCCAAGAGCCCCAGGGGCTAAATGAGCAGTTCTTC. Translated: CASSQEPQGLNEQFF. The V and J genes are TRBV4-3 and TRBJ2-1; possibly TRBD1 for D (6 bases). Trimming stripped 0 bases from V and 7 bases from J, with 13 bases between. CDR3 size: 15 residues. Germline CDR1 and CDR2: LGHNA and YSLEER.

This chain uses TRBV7-9 with TRBJ1-1; D possibly corresponds to TRBD1 (5 bases). CDR3 size: 15 residues. Per germline, CDR1 SEHNR and CDR2 FQNEAQ (reference sequence). The V end lost 5 bases, the J end lost 3 bases, and 16 bases lay between the germline ends. DNA of the CDR3: TGTGCCAGCAGCCCGAGGAGGGGAGGATACACTGAAGCTTTCTTT. Residues: CASSPRRGGYTEAFF.

The gene calls are TRBV15 and TRBJ2-7; 9 nucleotides line up with TRBD2. V lost 4 bases to trimming and J lost 0 bases; unmatched junction nucleotides: 4. Germline V gene sequence: CDR1 LNHNV, CDR2 YYDKDF (reference sequence). The CDR3 consists of 15 residues. CDR3 sequence (DNA): TGTGCCACCAGCACCCTTAGCGGGGGCTCCTACGAGCAGTACTTC. Residues: CATSTLSGGSYEQYF.

This clone was seen once. The chain combines TRBV7-6 with TRBJ1-2, with D possibly TRBD1 on 6 matching bases. V gave up 8 bases and J gave up 7 bases, with 17 bases separating them. The CDR3 is 13 amino acids. Germline V lookup: CDR1 SGHVS, CDR2 FNYEAQ. The DNA of the CDR3 is TGTGCCAGCGGAGAACAGGGAAAAGTTGGCTACACCTTC. Amino acids: CASGEQGKVGYTF.

CDR3 sequence (DNA): TGTGCCAGCAGCTCAGGGGGCGGTGAAGCTTTCTTT. Amino acids: CASSSGGGEAFF. The chain links TRBV7-7 to TRBJ1-1, with 8 bases fitting TRBD1. This CDR3 spans 12 amino acids. The trim removed 4 bases at V and 7 bases at J, leaving 2 bases unmatched. CDR1 SSHAT and CDR2 FNYEAQ come from the germline V gene (reference sequence).

The chain joins TRBV5-1 to TRBJ2-5, with D maybe TRBD2 (6 bases). Germline V gene lookup returns CDR1 SGHRS and CDR2 YFSETQ. V was trimmed by 0 bases and J by 5 bases, leaving 14 bases between them. The CDR3 is made up of 15 amino acids. CDR3 in DNA: TGCGCCAGCAGCTTGGGGAGGGATTGGGGCGAGACCCAGTACTTC. Encoded protein: CASSLGRDWGETQYF.

This chain uses TRBV27 with TRBJ1-4, with 8 positions matching TRBD1. Per the germline V gene, CDR1 is MNHEY and CDR2 is SMNVEV (reference sequence). The CDR3 totals 14 residues. Unmatched junction bases numbered 5, after V lost 5 bases and J lost 6 bases. The CDR3 bases are TGTGCCAGCAGTGTCACAGGGGGGTATGAAAAACTGTTTTTT. This codes for CASSVTGGYEKLFF.

The chain has TRBV3-1 (or the pseudogene TRBV3-2) and TRBJ1-2; tentatively, D is TRBD1 (5 bases). This CDR3 comprises 14 residues. The germline CDR1 and CDR2 sequences are LGHDT and YNNKEL (reference sequence). V was clipped by 0 bases and J by 5 bases, with 10 bases between them. CDR3 coding DNA: TGTGCCAGCAGCCAAGATTTTCAGGGATATGGCTACACCTTC. This gives the protein CASSQDFQGYGYTF.